Following are 17 T cell receptor beta chains from one sample sequenced in a study of T-cell memory formation after mild COVID-19. One entry per CDR3 protein, called by TCRdb with MiXCR from the 5' RACE reads. The profile covers about 540,000 distinct CDR3 sequences, with roughly 22% appearing a single time and approximately 12% taken by the ten largest. Sequencing was carried out using PBMCs or a T cell subset sorted from them (not recorded which). These receptors came from an adult woman who had mild COVID-19 (a few samples of this study predate the infection). Cell type and time point are not known.

This clonotype was picked up a small number of times. V is TRBV15 and J is TRBJ2-7; 7 nucleotides line up with TRBD1. The junction had 5 bases not matched to a gene; V was cut back by 3 bases and J by 0 bases. The CDR3 consists of 15 residues. Looked up from germline, CDR1 is LNHNV and CDR2 is YYDKDF (reference sequence). The CDR3 DNA reads as TGTGCCACCAGCAGTAGGGGACAGAGCTCCTACGAGCAGTACTTC. It encodes CATSSRGQSSYEQYF.

This clonotype has a handful of counts. The chain joins TRBV6-5 to TRBJ2-3, with D maybe TRBD2 (5 bases). V lost 6 bases and J 10 bases, leaving 11 bases between the germline ends. CDR3 length: 11 amino acids. Germline-derived CDR1 and CDR2 are MNHEY and SVGAGI. The CDR3, as DNA: TGTGCCAGCAGAACTAGTATTTCGCAGTATTTT. This translates into CASRTSISQYF.

V and J are TRBV9 and TRBJ2-1; D is tentatively TRBD1 or TRBD2 (5 bases each). Germline V gives CDR1 SGDLS, CDR2 YYNGEE. V was clipped by 0 bases and J by 3 bases, with 10 bases between them. CDR3 length equals 15 residues. The CDR3 reads CASSVGGAHYNEQFF. The CDR3 region has the DNA TGTGCCAGCAGCGTAGGAGGGGCTCACTACAATGAGCAGTTCTTC.

The chain recombines TRBV4-3 with TRBJ1-5, with TRBD1 as a possible D gene (6 bases). Germline V gene data show CDR1 as LGHNA and CDR2 as YSLEER. V lost 0 bases and J lost 5, with 17 bases in between. CDR3 length: 17 residues. The CDR3 DNA reads as TGCGCCAGCAGCCAAGATTTGGGGGGCAATGAATATCAGCCCCAGCATTTT. It codes for CASSQDLGGNEYQPQHF.

This chain links TRBV19 with TRBJ1-1; 12 positions agree with TRBD1. V gave up 4 bases and J gave up 11 bases; unmatched junction bases: 11. The CDR3 length is 15 residues. CDR1 and CDR2 from the germline V gene are LNHDA and SQIVND (reference sequence). The CDR3 nucleotides read TGTGCCAGTAGTAACCCCGGGACAGGGGGCAGTCGGGCTTTCTTT. This codes for CASSNPGTGGSRAFF.

This clonotype has at least ten counts. This chain's CDR3 is CASSLVAGLQGAEQYF. CDR3 DNA: TGTGCCAGCAGTCTCGTAGCGGGCCTCCAAGGGGCCGAGCAGTACTTC. The chain employs TRBV12-3 or TRBV12-4 and TRBJ2-7; 7 nucleotides line up with TRBD2. The CDR3 is 16 amino acids. J gave up 6 bases and V 5 bases, and 16 bases lay outside the gene matches.

There are a few counts of this clonotype. The V and J genes are TRBV3-1 and TRBJ2-5; 15 bases map to TRBD2. The CDR3 is made up of 18 amino acids. V was pared by 2 bases and J by 4 bases, with 8 bases of the junction left unmatched. Germline loops: CDR1 LGHDT, CDR2 YNNKEL (reference sequence). For the CDR3, the DNA is TGTGCCAGCAGCCAACGGGGACTAGCGGGAGGACGCGGAGAGACCCAGTACTTC. The encoded protein is CASSQRGLAGGRGETQYF.

This sequence joins TRBV18 and TRBJ2-1; D might be TRBD2 (11 bases). The V gene lost 6 bases and the J gene lost 8 bases, with 38 bases spanning the gap. This CDR3 has 21 residues. CDR1 is KGHSH and CDR2 is LQKENI in the germline V gene. In nucleotides, the CDR3 is TGTGCCAGCTCCCCAGTTCCGACAGGGGGCGGAAAACTAGCGGGAGAGCATGAGCAGTTCTTC. This encodes CASSPVPTGGGKLAGEHEQFF.

This clonotype was counted only a few times. The chain recombines TRBV7-9 with TRBJ2-1, with 14 positions matching TRBD2. The germline V gene has CDR1 SEHNR and CDR2 FQNEAQ (reference sequence). Trimming at V came to 4 bases and at J to 8 bases, leaving 1 base not matched to a gene. The CDR3 contains 14 residues. The CDR3 bases are TGTGCCAGCAGCTCGGGACTAGCGGGAGATGAGCAGTTCTTC. Its translation is CASSSGLAGDEQFF.

This chain joins TRBV20-1 and TRBJ2-3, with D hard to call. The germline V gene has CDR1 DFQATT and CDR2 SNEGSKA (reference sequence). This CDR3 spans 12 amino acids. The V gene lost 5 bases and the J gene lost 4 bases, with 10 bases spanning the gap. This CDR3 is CSAPMVSDTQYF. CDR3 nucleotide sequence: TGCAGTGCTCCTATGGTATCAGATACGCAGTATTTT.

This clonotype was counted between two and nine times. The chain joins TRBV7-2 to TRBJ2-1, with TRBD2 matching over 13 bases. The CDR3 covers 16 residues. Germline loops: CDR1 SGHTA, CDR2 FQGNSA. Trimming took 1 base from V and 6 from J; bases not matched to a gene: 3. CDR3: CASSLGGTSGVNEQFF. CDR3 DNA: TGTGCCAGCAGCTTAGGCGGGACTAGCGGGGTCAATGAGCAGTTCTTC.

The chain uses TRBV12-3 or TRBV12-4 and TRBJ1-5; TRBD1 might be the D (5 bases). Deletions cut 6 bases from V and 0 bases from J, with 12 bases between. The CDR3 extends over 15 amino acids. The CDR3 coding sequence is TGTGCCAGCAGCCCAGACAGCTATAGCAATCAGCCCCAGCATTTT. Residues: CASSPDSYSNQPQHF.

This chain links TRBV7-2 with TRBJ2-3; D not certain. CDR3 length: 13 residues. V shed 5 bases and J shed 3 bases, with 9 bases lying between them. Germline V lookup: CDR1 SGHTA, CDR2 FQGNSA. The CDR3 DNA sequence: TGTGCCAGCAGCCACCCCAATACAGATACGCAGTATTTT. Protein product: CASSHPNTDTQYF. Complete variable domain (other parts from reference TRBV7-2 and TRBJ2-3): GAGVSQSPSNKVTEKGKDVELRCDPISGHTALYWYRQSLGQGLEFLIYFQGNSAPDKSGLPSDRFSAERTGGSVSTLTIQRTQQEDSAVYLCASSHPNTDTQYFGPGTRLTVL.

The chain employs TRBV7-2 and TRBJ2-3; 9 bases line up with TRBD2. This CDR3 has 16 residues. J lost 2 bases, V lost 4 bases, and 7 bases had no gene match. Germline loops: CDR1 SGHTA, CDR2 FQGNSA. This CDR3 is CASSYPGLATTDTQYF. The DNA of the CDR3 is TGTGCCAGCAGCTATCCCGGACTAGCGACCACAGATACGCAGTATTTT.

This clonotype has at least ten counts. The J gene is TRBJ2-7, the V gene TRBV3-1, with unresolved D. The CDR3 has 11 residues. V was cut by 2 bases and J by 3 bases, with 2 bases left in between. CDR1 LGHDT and CDR2 YNNKEL come from the germline V gene (reference sequence). The CDR3 DNA follows: TGTGCCAGCAGCCAATACTACGAGCAGTACTTC. Translating gives CASSQYYEQYF.

This clonotype was seen more than once but under ten times. The chain employs TRBV19 and TRBJ2-5, with 11 bases identical to TRBD2. Germline V gene data show CDR1 as LNHDA and CDR2 as SQIVND (reference sequence). V lost 5 bases and J lost 4; bases outside the gene matches: 15. The CDR3 runs 18 residues. As DNA, the CDR3 is TGTGCCAGTAGTGAGCTTAGCGGGAGGGCCCGGTACTCAGAGACCCAGTACTTC. It codes for CASSELSGRARYSETQYF.

In DNA, the CDR3 is TGCGCCAGCAGCCAAGAACCATCGGACTCCTATGAGCAGTTCTTC. Protein sequence: CASSQEPSDSYEQFF. The chain employs TRBV4-3 and TRBJ2-1; possible D gene TRBD2, 5 bases. The CDR3 runs to 15 residues. V lost 0 bases and J lost 8, with 14 bases in between. Per the germline V gene, CDR1 is LGHNA and CDR2 is YSLEER.